This T cell receptor beta chain emerged from a study of beta chain features in type 1 diabetes. Broader study findings: A greater similarity of naive, central memory and Treg TCRB repertoires was seen among patients than among healthy donors. TCRB CDR3s were moderately but significantly shorter in Type 1 diabetes patients in all four CD4+ subsets. Insertions at VDJ junctions were less frequent in type 1 diabetes patients. These patients also deleted more nucleotides at the same junctions.

Germline lookup yields CDR1 ENHRY and CDR2 SYGVKD. This CDR3 is built from 12 residues. Trimming cost V 10 bases and J 9 bases, with 16 bases left between them. Using CD45RO/CCR7/CD25/CD127/CD95/CD27, CD4+ naive, central memory, regulatory and stem cell-like memory cells were sorted. The sequenced template was cDNA made from the entire isolated RNA. Sequenced by immunoSEQ multiplex PCR; TCRdb stores in-frame clones only, minus some. The data contain a few hundred thousand clones, around a tenth of them singletons. This clone was seen a handful of times. Its target is not known. The receptor comes from a man aged 30-40 years with type 1 diabetes. The sample comprised central memory CD4+ T cells from blood. The chain uses TRBV10-3 and TRBJ2-1; TRBD1 might be the D (5 bases). CDR3 DNA: TGTGCCAGCAGGGTGGCCGGTACTGAGCAGTTCTTC. Encoded protein: CASRVAGTEQFF.